Listed below are T cell receptor beta chains from one sample, sequenced in a study of blood T cell repertoires in COVID-19. Method: immunoSEQ multiplex PCR; TCRdb's copy keeps in-frame clones and lacks some. Of about 100,000 clones in the sample, 88% are singletons; the top ten hold roughly 6%. What was sequenced was peripheral blood. The receptors shown here come from a woman aged 55 to 70 with acute or convalescent COVID-19. The CDR3 runs from the conserved cysteine through the conserved F or W. The D gene is left open where the match is weak. The size entry is marked missing in some rows and otherwise reads once, few, many or a size class.

cdr3_nt,cdr3_aa,d_call,j_call,clone_size,v_call
TGTGCCAGCAGCTTGACTGAGTACTACGAGCAGTACTTC,CASSLTEYYEQYF,NA,TRBJ2-7,NA,TRBV2
TGCAGCGTCGGGACTAGCTCCTACAATGAGCAGTTCTTC,CSVGTSSYNEQFF,TRBD2,TRBJ2-1,NA,TRBV29-1
TGCGCCAGCAGCTTCGGAGGGAGGGATTCACCCCTCCACTTT,CASSFGGRDSPLHF,NA,TRBJ1-6,NA,TRBV4-1
TGTGCCAGCAGCCGCTATCTAGACTCCCCTCACAATGAGCAGTTCTTC,CASSRYLDSPHNEQFF,NA,TRBJ2-1,NA,TRBV7-3
TGCGCCAGCAGCTTCGGCGGGTCCAATGAAAAACTGTTTTTT,CASSFGGSNEKLFF,NA,TRBJ1-4,once,TRBV5-1
TGCGCCAGCAGCCCTACGGCAGGCGTGAACACTGAAGCTTTCTTT,CASSPTAGVNTEAFF,NA,TRBJ1-1,NA,TRBV5-1
TGTGCCAGCAGCGACAGACAGGGACCAGGAGAGCAGTACTTC,CASSDRQGPGEQYF,TRBD1,TRBJ2-7,once,TRBV9
TGTGCCACCAGCACTCAGAAAACCGGGGAGCTGTTTTTT,CATSTQKTGELFF,NA,TRBJ2-2,NA,TRBV15
TGTGCCAGCACTGACTTTACCTACGAGCAGTACTTC,CASTDFTYEQYF,NA,TRBJ2-7,few,TRBV2
TGTGCCAGCAGGCCGGGGGGAAATCAGCCCCAGCATTTT,CASRPGGNQPQHF,NA,TRBJ1-5,NA,TRBV28
TGTGCCAGCAGACCCGGGACTAGCGGGAAAGATACGCAGTATTTT,CASRPGTSGKDTQYF,TRBD2,TRBJ2-3,NA,TRBV27
TGTGCCAGCAGTCAAATAGCGACAGGGGAGGACAATCAGCCCCAGCATTTT,CASSQIATGEDNQPQHF,TRBD1,TRBJ1-5,few,TRBV7-9
TGTGCCAGCAGCTTAAAAGTAGCGGGAGGGGGTAAAAACATTCAGTACTTC,CASSLKVAGGGKNIQYF,TRBD2,TRBJ2-4,NA,TRBV7-9
TGTGCCACCAGCGCAGGCAGGAACACTGAAGCTTTCTTT,CATSAGRNTEAFF,NA,TRBJ1-1,NA,TRBV15
TGTGCCAGCAGTTTTGGGGCGACCTATGGCTACACCTTC,CASSFGATYGYTF,NA,TRBJ1-2,NA,TRBV28
TGTGCCAGCAGCGCCAGACAGGGGGTAGGGGAAAAACTGTTTTTT,CASSARQGVGEKLFF,TRBD1,TRBJ1-4,NA,TRBV9
TGTGCCAGCAGCCAAGGGGCCGGGACAGGGGACGAGCAGTACTTC,CASSQGAGTGDEQYF,TRBD1,TRBJ2-7,NA,TRBV13
TGTGCCAGCAGTGATTTGGGGGGGGCCTATGGCTACACCTTC,CASSDLGGAYGYTF,NA,TRBJ1-2,NA,TRBV2
TGTGCCAGCAGCCCGACTAGCGGGAGTGATACGCAGTATTTT,CASSPTSGSDTQYF,TRBD2,TRBJ2-3,NA,TRBV7-3
TGTGCCAGCAGTCCAGGGTTTGCCTATGGCTACACCTTC,CASSPGFAYGYTF,NA,TRBJ1-2,NA,TRBV7-9
TGTGCCAGCAGTTACTGGACAGGGGACGAAAAACTGTTTTTT,CASSYWTGDEKLFF,TRBD1,TRBJ1-4,NA,TRBV6-5
TGTGCCAGCAGTCCGGGTGGCAACACTGAAGCTTTCTTT,CASSPGGNTEAFF,NA,TRBJ1-1,NA,TRBV7-6
TGTGCCACCAGTGAAGAGGGAGCCAAAAACATTCAGTACTTC,CATSEEGAKNIQYF,NA,TRBJ2-4,NA,TRBV24-1
TGTGCCAGCAGTGCGGGACTAGCGGGAGAGGAGCAGTTCTTC,CASSAGLAGEEQFF,TRBD2,TRBJ2-1,few,TRBV2
TGTGCCAGCAGCTTAGGAGGGGGTCCATCCTACAATGAGCAGTTCTTC,CASSLGGGPSYNEQFF,NA,TRBJ2-1,NA,TRBV11-3
TGCGCCAGCAGCACCGGACTAGCGGGAGGGCCGTCATACAATGAGCAGTTCTTC,CASSTGLAGGPSYNEQFF,TRBD2,TRBJ2-1,NA,TRBV5-1
TGTGCCATCAGTGCGACAGGGGGGGATTCACCCCTCCACTTT,CAISATGGDSPLHF,TRBD1,TRBJ1-6,NA,TRBV10-3
TGTGCCAGCAGTTTATTGGCCAGCTATGGCTACACCTTC,CASSLLASYGYTF,NA,TRBJ1-2,NA,TRBV28
TGTGCCAGCAGCTTAGGGGTGACAGGTATACCCTACAATGAGCAGTTCTTC,CASSLGVTGIPYNEQFF,NA,TRBJ2-1,NA,TRBV7-9
TGTGCCAGCAGCCGGGGACAGGGGGCCTTGAACACTGAAGCTTTCTTT,CASSRGQGALNTEAFF,TRBD1,TRBJ1-1,once,TRBV5-4
TGTGCCAGCAGGCCAATCTTACAGGGGTGGAATAATTCACCCCTCCACTTT,CASRPILQGWNNSPLHF,TRBD1,TRBJ1-6,NA,TRBV27
TGTGCCAGCAGCTCTAGACTAGCGGCCTCCAAGTCAGAGACCCAGTACTTC,CASSSRLAASKSETQYF,TRBD2,TRBJ2-5,NA,TRBV7-2
TGTGCCAGCAGCTTTGGAGCGGGAGGGATCGGGGAGCTGTTTTTT,CASSFGAGGIGELFF,TRBD2,TRBJ2-2,NA,TRBV7-8
TGTGCCAGTAGTATCCGAGGACAGGGGGCGAAGCCCCAGCATTTT,CASSIRGQGAKPQHF,TRBD1,TRBJ1-5,NA,TRBV19
TGTGCCAGCAGTTACAGCGACAGGGACCCCTACAATGAGCAGTTCTTC,CASSYSDRDPYNEQFF,TRBD1,TRBJ2-1,NA,TRBV6-5
TGCGCCAGCAGCTTGGAGCAGGGGGTAAAAGATACGCAGTATTTT,CASSLEQGVKDTQYF,TRBD1,TRBJ2-3,NA,TRBV5-1
TGTGCCAGCAGGGACCGTGGGGGAGGTGGAAACACCATATATTTT,CASRDRGGGGNTIYF,NA,TRBJ1-3,few,TRBV2
TGTGCCAGCAGTTACCTGGGACAGACCTACGAGCAGTACTTC,CASSYLGQTYEQYF,TRBD1,TRBJ2-7,NA,TRBV6-6
TGCGCCAGCCGGTCCCGGGATAACTCCTACAATGAGCAGTTCTTC,CASRSRDNSYNEQFF,NA,TRBJ2-1,NA,TRBV5-1
TGTGCCAGCAGCCAACAGAGGGGGACATCCTACAATGAGCAGTTCTTC,CASSQQRGTSYNEQFF,NA,TRBJ2-1,NA,TRBV14
TGTGCCAGCAGCCAAGATTGGGGGAGCGGGAATGAGCAGTTCTTC,CASSQDWGSGNEQFF,NA,TRBJ2-1,NA,TRBV3-1/TRBV3-2